This TCR beta chain was identified in a study of cytomegalovirus exposure and HLA in healthy donors. On the study more broadly: Among the 398 donors who were genotyped, roughly 76% fell in the genetic ancestry cluster that is associated with self-reported Caucasian donors. Broader study findings: The authors listed around 150 TCR beta chains as cytomegalovirus-associated. In a later analysis, common viral pathogens appeared linked to several of the most significant clusters.

The CDR3 is 16 residues long. Trimming cost V 2 bases and J 2 bases; bases outside gene matches: 3. Germline CDR1 is SGDLS and CDR2 is YYNGEE. Primers for the PCR totalled 60 Vbeta and 13 Jbeta. Source study methods: In a later analysis, about 12 million of 83 million or so unique beta chains occurred in at least two donors. This table comes from immunoSEQ multiplex PCR, and its TCRdb copy is limited to in-frame clones, with some not included. Clone size and the V and J calls come from that table; the DNA yielded D and trimming. This sample has fewer than 150,000 clones, with 85% found just once. As for this clone: The antigen is not known.

The material sequenced was PBMCs. The chain uses TRBV9 and TRBJ2-3; TRBD2 matches 12 bases. This clonotype was obtained from a woman in her twenties or thirties in good health and CMV-seropositive. In nucleotides, the CDR3 is TGTGCCAGCAGCGTTGGACTAGCGGGGCTCACAGATACGCAGTATTTT. Translating it yields CASSVGLAGLTDTQYF.